This T cell receptor beta chain derives from a study of blood T cells in healthy people across ages. Regarding the study as a whole: Across samples, TCR beta diversity tracked strongly with naive T cell percentage.

Extractions gave at least 5.5 micrograms of total RNA per sample. For the second PCR, which ran for 7 to 11 cycles, a sample-barcoded 5' primer and a J-beta primer mix were used. One entry per CDR3 protein results from TCRdb running MiXCR on the 5' RACE reads. The data contain 600,000 to 850,000 distinct CDR3 sequences, roughly 44% of them singletons. To note about this clonotype: Its antigen is still unknown.

This CDR3 spans 15 amino acids. Germline CDR1 and CDR2: SGHRS and YFSETQ. Trimming stripped 0 bases from V and 4 bases from J, with 13 bases between. This sequence joins TRBV5-1 and TRBJ2-5; possible D gene TRBD1, 6 bases. The sequence was collected from a woman aged 60 to 75 in good health. Sequences were obtained from blood. CDR3 coding DNA: TGCGCCAGCAGCTTGGCCCAGCTGGGGGCAGAGACCCAGTACTTC. Protein: CASSLAQLGAETQYF. Complete variable domain (other parts from reference TRBV5-1 and TRBJ2-5): KAGVTQTPRYLIKTRGQQVTLSCSPISGHRSVSWYQQTPGQGLQFLFEYFSETQRNKGNFPGRFSGRQFSNSRSEMNVSTLELGDSALYLCASSLAQLGAETQYFGPGTRLLVL.